Listed below are T cell receptor beta chains from one sample, sequenced in a study of identical twins. One entry per CDR3 protein results from TCRdb running MiXCR on the 5' RACE reads. The sample carries 450,000 or so distinct CDR3 sequences, 24% recorded once. The same sample was also studied in work on T cells expressing NK-cell markers.

Sequencing was done on a sample of CD4+ T cells sorted from blood. Every receptor here comes from a woman under 30 in good health. Both conserved end residues are part of each CDR3. The D gene is left open where the match is weak. A clone size is listed for some rows: how often the clone was seen (once, few, many), or a class if it is expanded.

v_call: TRBV20-1
d_call: NA
j_call: TRBJ2-3
clone_size: few
cdr3_aa: CSARGGTVHRNTQYF
cdr3_nt: TGCAGTGCTAGAGGCGGGACAGTACATCGGAATACGCAGTATTTT

v_call: TRBV4-1
d_call: NA
j_call: TRBJ2-1
clone_size: few
cdr3_aa: CASSQERVEGGIYNEQFF
cdr3_nt: TGCGCCAGCAGCCAAGAAAGGGTTGAGGGGGGAATCTACAATGAGCAGTTCTTC

v_call: TRBV7-2
d_call: NA
j_call: TRBJ1-3
clone_size: NA
cdr3_aa: CASSLATGLGNTIYF
cdr3_nt: TGTGCCAGCAGCTTAGCGACAGGTTTGGGAAACACCATATATTTT

v_call: TRBV7-3
d_call: NA
j_call: TRBJ1-2
clone_size: NA
cdr3_aa: CASSSDRRNGYTF
cdr3_nt: TGTGCCAGCAGCTCCGACAGGCGGAATGGCTACACCTTC

v_call: TRBV21-1
d_call: NA
j_call: TRBJ2-1
clone_size: NA
cdr3_aa: CATRLAHEQFF
cdr3_nt: TGTGCCACCCGACTCGCCCATGAGCAGTTCTTC

v_call: TRBV6-1
d_call: NA
j_call: TRBJ2-4
clone_size: NA
cdr3_aa: CASSELQNIQYF
cdr3_nt: TGTGCCAGCAGTGAACTCCAAAACATTCAGTACTTC

v_call: TRBV12-3/TRBV12-4
d_call: NA
j_call: TRBJ1-2
clone_size: NA
cdr3_aa: CASSLSGAYGYTF
cdr3_nt: TGTGCCAGCAGTTTGAGCGGGGCCTATGGCTACACCTTC

v_call: TRBV6-6
d_call: NA
j_call: TRBJ2-7
clone_size: few
cdr3_aa: CASSDDLYEQYF
cdr3_nt: TGTGCCAGCAGTGATGACTTATACGAGCAGTACTTC

v_call: TRBV6-2/TRBV6-3
d_call: NA
j_call: TRBJ2-1
clone_size: NA
cdr3_aa: CASSRRPDGDEQFF
cdr3_nt: TGTGCCAGCAGCCGCCGCCCCGATGGGGATGAGCAGTTCTTC

v_call: TRBV24-1
d_call: TRBD1
j_call: TRBJ2-1
clone_size: NA
cdr3_aa: CATSDGTGGLPSSYNEQFF
cdr3_nt: TGTGCCACCAGTGATGGGACAGGGGGGCTTCCTAGCTCCTACAATGAGCAGTTCTTC